This T cell receptor beta chain was documented in a study of CD8+CD57+ T cells in acquired aplastic anemia. Whole-study results and caveats: Shared by patients and controls, nearly 30 CD8+ CDR3s were abundant in patients. A significant difference in CD8+ Simpson's diversity between patients and controls was not found.

Patients chosen for sequencing had shown CD8+CD57+ cell expansion by flow cytometry. All participating patients were living with severe acquired aplastic anemia. Remarks on this clonotype: The antigen remains undetermined.

The CDR3 totals 17 residues. Trimming took off 1 base at V and 0 bases at J, with 13 bases between the two ends. Germline V gene lookup returns CDR1 LNHNV and CDR2 YYDKDF (reference sequence). TCR beta VDJ and CDR3 profiling used genomic DNA as template. TCRdb redid the calling of the reads with MiXCR, one entry per CDR3 protein. The sample includes roughly 160,000 distinct CDR3 sequences, around half seen only once; the top ten take approximately 2.8%. This receptor was taken from a human donor with aplastic anemia. Sequenced material: sorted CD4+, CD8+, or CD8+CD57+ T cells (not recorded which) from PBMCs. This chain joins TRBV15 and TRBJ2-1; TRBD2 is a possible D gene (5 bases). The CDR3, as DNA: TGTGCCACCAGCAGAGGAAGTGGGAGCGGCTCCTACAATGAGCAGTTCTTC. Protein sequence: CATSRGSGSGSYNEQFF.